This record concerns one T cell receptor beta chain sequence. Its antigen is still unknown. No much larger clonotype is one base removed from it; base qualities were not supplied. TCRbeta CDR3 regions were amplified from genomic DNA using the immunoSEQ Assay, a bias-controlled multiplex PCR. Processing in the source paper ran as follows. Nucleated cell counts per sample were estimated from amplification of reference gene primers within the assay. To quantify the absolute abundance of each unique TCRbeta CDR3 rearrangement, sequence reads were collapsed and filtered. For each sample, productive Simpson clonality was calculated by taking the square root of Simpson's diversity index across productive rearrangements. What TCRdb holds here is the immuneACCESS table cut down to in-frame rearrangements. Part of the clones is not present; checked against another copy, under half of the missing clones reflect an unresolved V gene, and the others are unexplained. The V and J calls and clone size were taken over from that table, and D and trimming were inferred from the DNA. The sample table holds under 75,000 clones, of which just over 85% were seen once. The ten biggest clones cover less than 2.5% of the sample.

This record comes from a study of blood T cell repertoires in COVID-19 (dated by TCRdb to 2019 to 2021). For the study in its entirety: The collaborator samples originated in the United States, Italy and Spain and spanned the acute and convalescent phases of COVID-19. The prospective study material was composed of cDNA or gDNA derived from T cells, B-cell-depleted T cells, or PBMCs. The dataset comprised deeply sampled blood TCRbeta repertoires from subjects exposed to, actively infected with, or recovered from COVID-19. A freely available public database, intended as a resource for researchers studying the immune response to SARS-CoV-2, is where the repertoires were released. The samples were drawn from the first 160 participants of the ongoing ImmuneRACE study and from some 1,300 subjects provided by 6 global collaborators. A de-identified subject ID, COVID-19 status, age in years and sex were almost always included in the sample metadata. Where available, HLA class I and class II types were taken from metadata supplied by the sample provider and were not determined by assay-based typing. General study outcomes and caveats: Clinical and demographic metadata were provided uncurated, with the amount varying by source and participant.

Collaborating institutions collected whole blood in K2EDTA tubes following their own protocols. For TCRbeta analysis, collaborators shipped samples in one of three forms: frozen whole blood, isolated PBMCs, or DNA extracted from either of those sample types. The sequenced sample consisted of peripheral blood. The receptor's source is a young man with acute or convalescent COVID-19.

The CDR3 region: CASSIGGRAFTETQYF. DNA sequence: TGTGCCAGTAGTATAGGCGGGAGGGCCTTCACAGAGACCCAGTACTTC. This sequence uses TRBV19 and TRBJ2-5; TRBD2 agrees with 9 junctional bases. The germline V gene (reference sequence) sets CDR1 to LNHDA and CDR2 to SQIVND. Relative to germline, V is missing 1 base and J is missing 4 bases, with 7 bases of the junction outside any gene match. From cysteine to phenylalanine, the CDR3 is 16 amino acids long. Only CDR3 DNA is held: 48 bases, read in frame from base 1.